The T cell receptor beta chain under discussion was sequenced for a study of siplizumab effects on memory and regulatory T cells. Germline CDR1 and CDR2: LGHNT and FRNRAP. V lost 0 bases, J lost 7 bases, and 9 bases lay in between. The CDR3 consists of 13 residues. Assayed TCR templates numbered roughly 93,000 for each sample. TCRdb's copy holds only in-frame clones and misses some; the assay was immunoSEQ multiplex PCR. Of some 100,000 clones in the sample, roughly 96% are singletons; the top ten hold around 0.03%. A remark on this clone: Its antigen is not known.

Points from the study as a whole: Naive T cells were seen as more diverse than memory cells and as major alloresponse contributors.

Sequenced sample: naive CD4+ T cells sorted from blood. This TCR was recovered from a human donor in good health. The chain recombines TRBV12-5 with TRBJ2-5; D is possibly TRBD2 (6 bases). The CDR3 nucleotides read TGTGCTAGTGGTTTGGTGGGGGGAGGGACCCAGTACTTC. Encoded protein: CASGLVGGGTQYF. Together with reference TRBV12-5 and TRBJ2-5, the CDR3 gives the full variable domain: DARVTQTPRHKVTEMGQEVTMRCQPILGHNTVFWYRQTMMQGLELLAYFRNRAPLDDSGMPKDRFSAEMPDATLATLKIQPSEPRDSAVYFCASGLVGGGTQYFGPGTRLLVL.